These T cell receptor beta chains were read from a single sample in a study of T cell responses to AZD1222 COVID-19 vaccine. Repertoires were generated with immunoSEQ multiplex PCR, while TCRdb's copy carries only in-frame clones and drops some. This table holds more than 95,000 clones, around nine tenths found once. Sequences were derived from peripheral blood, sampled on day 0 of AZD1222 vaccination. These receptors came from an adult in good health. Each CDR3 is given without its conserved first and last residue. The D gene is left open where the match is weak.

D	V	J	CDR3
TRBD1	TRBV28	TRBJ2-7	ASSTPGQGVREQY
TRBD1	TRBV5-1	TRBJ1-2	ASSADRGTNGYT
-	TRBV30	TRBJ1-5	AWSAAWGNQPQH
TRBD1	TRBV30	TRBJ1-6	AWSLPGQDSPLH
TRBD1	TRBV19	TRBJ1-5	ATQDRVEGKPQH
-	TRBV11-3	TRBJ2-1	ASSFTGQFYNEQF
-	TRBV9	TRBJ1-1	ASSPHQGIGNTEAF
-	TRBV4-3	TRBJ1-6	ASSQDRTGAGSPLH
-	TRBV28	TRBJ2-6	ASSPPPRGTGGANVLT
TRBD1	TRBV5-6	TRBJ1-6	ASSPRGQGALPLH
TRBD2	TRBV7-2	TRBJ2-3	ASSLGYRRGTDTQY
-	TRBV5-4	TRBJ2-5	ASSTDSEETQY
-	TRBV5-1	TRBJ2-1	ASRTDSYNEQF
-	TRBV7-3	TRBJ2-5	ASSARGAETQY
-	TRBV18	TRBJ2-5	ASSPQETQY
-	TRBV6-2/TRBV6-3	TRBJ2-3	ASSYGSFSPNTQY
TRBD2	TRBV3-1/TRBV3-2	TRBJ2-2	ASSQVSGRNTGELF
TRBD1	TRBV9	TRBJ1-2	ASSVQPGTGGYGYT
-	TRBV10-3	TRBJ2-3	AISESTRGTDTQY
TRBD1	TRBV12-3/TRBV12-4	TRBJ2-7	ATTRTGGSEQY
-	TRBV25-1	TRBJ1-2	ASGRDHYGYT
-	TRBV5-1	TRBJ2-5	ASRAVPADQETQY
-	TRBV18	TRBJ1-2	ASLPSTGTQDGYT
TRBD1	TRBV18	TRBJ1-1	ASSQTGEAF
-	TRBV28	TRBJ1-2	ASSLSWGYGYT
TRBD1	TRBV11-2	TRBJ1-2	ASSLQQGAPYGYT
TRBD2	TRBV24-1	TRBJ2-3	ATSDSGTSGATDTQY
TRBD1	TRBV28	TRBJ1-6	ASSVGQVYNSPLH
-	TRBV11-1	TRBJ2-7	ASSLAGVDSYEQY
-	TRBV6-6	TRBJ1-5	ASSYPQGNQPQH
-	TRBV28	TRBJ2-3	ASSFQRRKY
-	TRBV13	TRBJ2-7	ASSLFRGTNEQY
-	TRBV7-3	TRBJ1-1	ASSSQVNTEAF
-	TRBV10-1	TRBJ1-1	ASSEPKGRLKWRTEAF
TRBD1	TRBV6-5	TRBJ2-7	ASSRPGQGTYEQY
-	TRBV19	TRBJ1-2	ASQQGISYT